These T cell receptor beta chains were read from a single sample in a study of CD8 T cells in ankylosing spondylitis. TCRdb processed the 5' RACE reads anew with MiXCR; each CDR3 protein has one entry. The table has more than 600,000 distinct CDR3 sequences, roughly 19% seen once. The sequencing input was blood, either unsorted or a sorted T cell fraction (not recorded which). These receptors originate from a male donor with ankylosing spondylitis. CDR3s include the opening cysteine and the closing phenylalanine or tryptophan. A D gene is named only where the DNA matches it firmly. The listing skips clone size in some rows; elsewhere it reads once, few, many or a size class.

d_call,v_call,clone_size,j_call,cdr3_nt,cdr3_aa
.,TRBV7-2,few,TRBJ2-1,TGTGCCAGCAGCTTCCTAGCGACCTACAATGAGCAGTTCTTC,CASSFLATYNEQFF
TRBD2,TRBV20-1,few,TRBJ2-7,TGCAGTGCTAGAGATCCTGGGACTAGCGGGAGTTACGAGCAGTACTTC,CSARDPGTSGSYEQYF
.,TRBV24-1,few,TRBJ2-2,TGTGCCACCAGTGTCACGGGTGTGGACACCGGGGAGCTGTTTTTT,CATSVTGVDTGELFF
TRBD2,TRBV9,.,TRBJ2-3,TGTGCCAGCGGATCCGGGACTAGCGTCACAGATACGCAGTATTTT,CASGSGTSVTDTQYF
TRBD2,TRBV20-1,.,TRBJ2-1,TGCAGTGCTAGAGATCTCCCCGCTAGCGGGGGAAACAATGAGCAGTTCTTC,CSARDLPASGGNNEQFF
.,TRBV4-1,many,TRBJ1-2,TGCGCCAGCAGCCAAGATCATATAGAGTACTATGGCTACACCTTC,CASSQDHIEYYGYTF
.,TRBV4-2,.,TRBJ2-1,TGTGCCAGCAGCCAAGTCGATGGGGCAAGGGAGTCCTACAATGAGCAGTTCTTC,CASSQVDGARESYNEQFF
.,TRBV7-2,few,TRBJ2-1,TGTGCCAGCAGCGTAACGGACTACAATGAGCAGTTCTTC,CASSVTDYNEQFF
TRBD1,TRBV6-1,few,TRBJ1-3,TGTGCCAGCACCATTCCTGGACAGGGCTCTGGAAACACCATATATTTT,CASTIPGQGSGNTIYF
.,TRBV20-1,.,TRBJ2-5,TGCAGTGCTAGAGACATCGGGACGCTGGAAGAGACCCAGTACTTC,CSARDIGTLEETQYF
.,TRBV7-3,few,TRBJ1-1,TGTGCCAGCAGCCCAGTTTGGGGCTCTGAAGCTTTCTTT,CASSPVWGSEAFF
TRBD1,TRBV5-1,.,TRBJ2-3,TGCGCCAGCAGTTTGGGGCCCGGGACAGGAGTTATCGAAGATACGCAGTATTTT,CASSLGPGTGVIEDTQYF
TRBD1,TRBV20-1,few,TRBJ2-7,TGCAGTGTTAACAGGGGGCAGGGGGAGCAGTACTTC,CSVNRGQGEQYF
.,TRBV5-1,few,TRBJ2-7,TGCGCCAGCAGCCTCGAGCTCGAGCAGTACTTC,CASSLELEQYF
.,TRBV27,few,TRBJ2-7,TGTGCCAGCAGTTTTCTGGGCTTCAAGACCTACGAGCAGTACTTC,CASSFLGFKTYEQYF
.,TRBV7-9,.,TRBJ2-7,TGTGCCAGCAGCTTACCAGGGATCAACGAGCAGTACTTC,CASSLPGINEQYF
TRBD1,TRBV2,.,TRBJ1-1,TGTGCCAGCAGTGAACCGACAGGGGAAGGAACTGAAGCTTTCTTT,CASSEPTGEGTEAFF
.,TRBV5-1,few,TRBJ1-1,TGCGCCAGCAGCTCTCGGCCGCCGGAGACTGAAGCTTTCTTT,CASSSRPPETEAFF
.,TRBV29-1,.,TRBJ2-1,TGCAGCGTTGAATTGGTGCTAGCGCCATCCTACAATGAGCAGTTCTTC,CSVELVLAPSYNEQFF
.,TRBV28,.,TRBJ2-7,TGTGCCAGCAGCTCCAAGAGAAGGGATACCTACGAGCAGTACTTC,CASSSKRRDTYEQYF
.,TRBV6-2/TRBV6-3,few,TRBJ2-7,TGTGCCAGCAGTTACTCGACGGGGACGGGACCCTACGAGCAGTACTTC,CASSYSTGTGPYEQYF
TRBD1,TRBV7-3,few,TRBJ2-7,TGTGCCAGCAGCTTACAGGGGGCCGCCTCCTACGAGCAGTACTTC,CASSLQGAASYEQYF
.,TRBV29-1,.,TRBJ2-2,TGCAGCGCAACAGGGAGGGGACAGGCGAACACCGGGGAGCTGTTTTTT,CSATGRGQANTGELFF
.,TRBV7-8,.,TRBJ1-2,TGTGCCAGCAGCTTAGGGCCGGAGTACTATGGCTACACCTTC,CASSLGPEYYGYTF
TRBD2,TRBV7-2,many,TRBJ2-1,TGTGCCAGCAGCTTAGAACCTGGGACTAGCTACAATGAGCAGTTCTTC,CASSLEPGTSYNEQFF
TRBD2,TRBV11-1,few,TRBJ2-1,TGTGCCAGCAGTCCCATGGGACTAGCGGAATACAATGAGCAGTTCTTC,CASSPMGLAEYNEQFF
.,TRBV29-1,many,TRBJ1-5,TGCAGCGTGACGATTAGCAATCAGCCCCAGCATTTT,CSVTISNQPQHF
.,TRBV11-2,.,TRBJ1-1,TGTGCCAGCAGCAGCCACGAAAACACTGAAGCTTTCTTT,CASSSHENTEAFF
TRBD2,TRBV12-3/TRBV12-4,few,TRBJ2-3,TGTGCCAGCAGTTTCCCCAGCGGGGGGGTGGATACGCAGTATTTT,CASSFPSGGVDTQYF
TRBD2,TRBV5-1,.,TRBJ2-1,TGCGCCAGCAGCCCAGGCGGAGCGGGAGAGGAGCAGTTCTTC,CASSPGGAGEEQFF
.,TRBV4-2,.,TRBJ1-3,TGTGCCAGCAGCCAGCTAGACAGCCTCTCTGGAAACACCATATATTTT,CASSQLDSLSGNTIYF
.,TRBV6-2/TRBV6-3,few,TRBJ1-4,TGTGCCAGCAGTTACTCGGTCCAGCGGAATGAAAAACTGTTTTTT,CASSYSVQRNEKLFF
.,TRBV7-9,.,TRBJ1-1,TGTGCCAGCACCCTCTTGTCTACTATGAACACTGAAGCTTTCTTT,CASTLLSTMNTEAFF
.,TRBV20-1,.,TRBJ1-5,TGCAGTGCTAGAGCGACAGATAGCAATCAGCCCCAGCATTTT,CSARATDSNQPQHF
.,TRBV9,.,TRBJ1-1,TGTGCCAGCAGCGTAGCCCCCCGAGAGACTGAAGCTTTCTTT,CASSVAPRETEAFF
TRBD1,TRBV6-5,.,TRBJ1-3,TGTGCCAGCAGTTCCGTACAGGGGCACGGAAACACCATATATTTT,CASSSVQGHGNTIYF
TRBD2,TRBV9,.,TRBJ2-1,TGTGCCAGCGCGACCGGGGGGGCCTCCTACAATGAGCAGTTCTTC,CASATGGASYNEQFF
.,TRBV21-1,.,TRBJ1-2,TGTGCCAGCAGCCCCCTGTCCGGGGTCCTGGACTATGGCTACACCTTC,CASSPLSGVLDYGYTF
.,TRBV20-1,many,TRBJ2-4,TGCAGTGGGACGCCTGTCTTGGGGCGGGGAGCCAAAAACATTCAGTACTTC,CSGTPVLGRGAKNIQYF
TRBD2,TRBV28,.,TRBJ2-3,TGTGCCAGCAGGCTTAGCGGGAGCGGTACAGATACGCAGTATTTT,CASRLSGSGTDTQYF
.,TRBV3-1,few,TRBJ1-3,TGTGCCAGCAGCCTGGACATTAGCACTGGAAACACCATATATTTT,CASSLDISTGNTIYF
.,TRBV5-1,.,TRBJ1-1,TGCGCCAGCAGCTTGGCTCCGGGACCTGAAGCTTTCTTT,CASSLAPGPEAFF
TRBD1,TRBV28,.,TRBJ1-2,TGTGCCAGCAGTTTATTCCAATTGCAGGGGGTCTATGGCTACACCTTC,CASSLFQLQGVYGYTF
.,TRBV5-1,few,TRBJ2-3,TGCGCCAGCAGCTTCCGGGTTGGAACTAGCACAGATACGCAGTATTTT,CASSFRVGTSTDTQYF
TRBD1,TRBV5-1,few,TRBJ1-2,TGCGCCAGCAGCCAGCAGATGACAGGGAATGGCTACACCTTC,CASSQQMTGNGYTF
.,TRBV20-1,.,TRBJ2-4,TGCAGTGGGATGGGGTCCAGGGGACTAGCCAAAAACATTCAGTACTTC,CSGMGSRGLAKNIQYF
TRBD1,TRBV7-6,few,TRBJ1-1,TGTGCCAGCAGCTTCTTGGCAGGGGGCCACCATGAAGCTTTCTTT,CASSFLAGGHHEAFF
TRBD1,TRBV7-8,.,TRBJ2-5,TGTGCCAGCAGCACCGGGACAGGGAGCACCCAGTACTTC,CASSTGTGSTQYF
.,TRBV7-9,once,TRBJ1-5,TGTGCCAGCAGCCACGTGGGAAAGCCCCAGCATTTT,CASSHVGKPQHF
TRBD1,TRBV28,.,TRBJ2-2,TGTGCCAGCAGTTCCCCGGTTCAGGGGGACACCGGGGAGCTGTTTTTT,CASSSPVQGDTGELFF
.,TRBV29-1,few,TRBJ2-1,TGCAGCGTTGGTTTAGCCGGACAAACCTACAATGAGCAGTTCTTC,CSVGLAGQTYNEQFF
TRBD2,TRBV24-1,few,TRBJ2-1,TGTGCCACCAGTGATACCGGGACTAGCGGGGGGGGCTCCTACAATGAGCAGTTCTTC,CATSDTGTSGGGSYNEQFF
.,TRBV6-6,.,TRBJ2-5,TGTGCCAGCAGTTACCCCGTCCAAGAGACCCAGTACTTC,CASSYPVQETQYF
TRBD1,TRBV27,.,TRBJ2-2,TGTGCCAGCAGGCCCGGACAGGGGGTGGGCACCGGGGAGCTGTTTTTT,CASRPGQGVGTGELFF
TRBD1,TRBV12-3/TRBV12-4,.,TRBJ2-1,TGTGCCAGCAGCGACGGGACAGGGGGTCGCAATGAGCAGTTCTTC,CASSDGTGGRNEQFF
TRBD1,TRBV7-9,.,TRBJ2-1,TGTGCCAGCAGACTGACAGGGGCTAGTGGGAATGAGCAGTTCTTC,CASRLTGASGNEQFF
.,TRBV18,few,TRBJ2-7,TGTGCCACCTCAGAATCAGCGGCAGGGAGCTCCTACGAGCAGTACTTC,CATSESAAGSSYEQYF